This entry features one T cell receptor beta chain sequence. Clones were read by immunoSEQ multiplex PCR, and TCRdb kept only the in-frame ones, dropping some. The data hold fewer than 80,000 clones, with 90% to 95% observed a single time. The record originates from a study of resident and recirculating memory T cells in vitiligo. Trimming removed 5 bases from V and 7 bases from J; junction bases left unmatched: 11. The CDR3 consists of 15 residues. Germline CDR1 reads SGDLS; CDR2 reads YYNGEE. The receptor's source is a male donor with vitiligo. The rearrangement uses TRBV9 and TRBJ2-3; 9 bases match TRBD2. Sequenced input: blood. Here the CDR3 reads CASSSGGYSGNTQYF. In DNA form, the CDR3 reads TGTGCCAGCAGTAGCGGGGGCTATTCGGGTAATACGCAGTATTTT.